This entry describes one T cell receptor beta chain. The junction shows a germline mismatch at one end, possibly a read error. PCR used 60 Vbeta primers and 13 Jbeta primers. The table came from immunoSEQ multiplex PCR; TCRdb's copy has only in-frame clones and leaves some out. The table includes over 130,000 clones, about four fifths detected once. The data belong to a study of cytomegalovirus exposure and HLA in healthy donors. This CDR3 has 14 amino acids. Per the germline V gene, CDR1 is SNHLY and CDR2 is FYNNEI. The rearrangement uses TRBV2 and TRBJ2-7, with TRBD1 matching over 7 bases. The sequencing input was PBMCs. The clonotype comes from a male donor in good health and CMV-seronegative. The CDR3 region has the DNA TGTACCAGCAAGTTAGAGACAGGGTCCCCCGAGCAGTACTTC. Encoded protein: CTSKLETGSPEQYF.